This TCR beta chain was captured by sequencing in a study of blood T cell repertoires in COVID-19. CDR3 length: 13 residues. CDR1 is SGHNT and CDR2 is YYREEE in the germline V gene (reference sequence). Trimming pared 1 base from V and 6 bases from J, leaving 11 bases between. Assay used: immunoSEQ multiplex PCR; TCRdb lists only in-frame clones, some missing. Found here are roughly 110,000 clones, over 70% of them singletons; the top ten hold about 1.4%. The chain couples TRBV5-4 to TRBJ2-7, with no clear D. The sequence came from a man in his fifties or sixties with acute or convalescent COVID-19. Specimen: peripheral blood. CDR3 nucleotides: TGTGCCAGCAGCTTGATTCTGGAGATCGAGCAGTACTTC. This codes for CASSLILEIEQYF.